This T cell receptor (beta chain) was captured in a study of cytomegalovirus exposure and HLA in healthy donors. Background on the study: Among several hundred genotyped donors, about 85% fell in the Caucasian-associated ancestry cluster.

PCR was performed using 60 Vbeta and 13 Jbeta primers. Data came from immunoSEQ multiplex PCR; TCRdb stores just in-frame clones and leaves some out. The data show about 180,000 clones, with more than 75% seen just once and 2% to 2.5% held by the top ten. Trimming cost V 1 base and J 1 base; bases outside gene matches: 3. In germline, CDR1 is LGHNA, CDR2 YSLEER. The CDR3 has 16 residues. Study observations and caveats: A few chains tied to CMV proved CMV antigen-specific in vitro. Several V segments, TRBV6-2 and TRBV6-3 among them, could not be told apart and were dropped.

Regarding this clone: Its antigen remains unidentified.

This chain links TRBV4-3 with TRBJ2-2, with TRBD1 matching 7 bases. Specimen: PBMCs. The receptor comes from a woman younger than 45 in good health and CMV-seropositive. CDR3 coding DNA: TGCGCCAGCAGCCAAGCACAGGGGCAGAACACCGGGGAGCTGTTTTTT. It yields the protein CASSQAQGQNTGELFF.